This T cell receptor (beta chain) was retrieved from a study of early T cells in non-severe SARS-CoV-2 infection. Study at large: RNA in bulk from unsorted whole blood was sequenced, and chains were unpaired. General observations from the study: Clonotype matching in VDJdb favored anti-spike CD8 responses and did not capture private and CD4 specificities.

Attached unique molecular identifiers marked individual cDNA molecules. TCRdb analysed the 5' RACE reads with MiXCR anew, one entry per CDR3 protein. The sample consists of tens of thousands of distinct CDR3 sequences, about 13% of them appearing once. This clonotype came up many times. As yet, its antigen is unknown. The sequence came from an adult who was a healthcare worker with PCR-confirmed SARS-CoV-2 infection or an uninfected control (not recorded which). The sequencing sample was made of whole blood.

The CDR3 DNA is TGTGCCAGTAGTATGGGGCAGAACACCGGGGAGCTGTTTTTT. Protein sequence: CASSMGQNTGELFF. This chain joins TRBV19 and TRBJ2-2, with D possibly TRBD1 on 5 matching bases. CDR1 LNHDA and CDR2 SQIVND come from the germline V gene (reference sequence). V was pared by 3 bases and J by 1 base, with 6 bases between. The CDR3 runs 14 residues.